These 30 T cell receptor beta chains were sequenced from one sample in a study of shared clonotypes between healthy human individuals. Profiled with immunoSEQ multiplex PCR; TCRdb holds only in-frame clones, not every one. The data show 2 million or so clones, over 85% seen once. Naive CD8 isolation took CD45RO-negative cells positively selected for CCR7 and excluded terminally differentiated effector memory CD45RA+ cells. The sequenced material came from naive CD8+ T cells sorted from blood. These receptors all come from a man aged 18 to 30 in good health.

In the case of this clone: This same CDR3 is encoded by further DNA sequences in the sample. The chain has TRBV29-1 and TRBJ2-1; the D is unclear. The CDR3 contains 10 residues. Trimming removed 6 bases at V and 5 bases at J, with 5 bases between. The V gene's germline CDR1 is SQVTM and CDR2 ANQGSEA. The CDR3 DNA reads as TGCAGCGTAGATAACAATGAGCAGTTCTTC. Its translation is CSVDNNEQFF.

This clone was picked up one time. V is TRBV11-2 and J is TRBJ2-1, with 13 bases aligning to TRBD2. The CDR3 has 15 amino acids. V dropped 5 bases and J dropped 5; count of bases not matched to a gene: 3. CDR1 is SGHAT, CDR2 FQNNGV, per germline. CDR3 protein: CASSRTSGRDNEQFF. The CDR3 DNA reads as TGTGCCAGCAGCCGGACTAGCGGGAGAGACAATGAGCAGTTCTTC. Full variable domain (remainder filled in from reference TRBV11-2 and TRBJ2-1): EAGVAQSPRYKIIEKRQSVAFWCNPISGHATLYWYQQILGQGPKLLIQFQNNGVVDDSQLPKDRFSAERLKGVDSTLKIQPAKLEDSAVYLCASSRTSGRDNEQFFGPGTRLTVL.

The chain is built from TRBV7-9 and TRBJ1-1; TRBD1 matches at 9 bases. CDR1 and CDR2 (germline): SEHNR, FQNEAQ (reference sequence). V was clipped by 5 bases and J by 8 bases; unmatched bases: 9. The CDR3 has 14 amino acids. The CDR3 region is CASSNYWDRVEAFF. The CDR3 coding sequence is TGTGCCAGCAGCAACTACTGGGACAGGGTGGAAGCTTTCTTT.

The chain joins TRBV7-9 to TRBJ1-2; 8 bases align to TRBD1. After removal of 1 base from V and 5 bases from J, the junction contained 6 bases not matched to a gene. CDR3 length: 15 amino acids. Germline CDR1 SEHNR, CDR2 FQNEAQ (reference sequence). Here the CDR3 reads CASSLGRTGLYGYTF. DNA of the CDR3: TGTGCCAGCAGCTTAGGGAGGACAGGGCTGTATGGCTACACCTTC.

The genes are TRBV5-1 and TRBJ2-2; 8 bases are shared with TRBD1. Germline trimming cut 6 bases from V and 2 bases from J; bases unmatched to any gene: 12. The CDR3 length is 17 residues. Germline-derived CDR1 and CDR2 are SGHRS and YFSETQ. In nucleotides, the CDR3 is TGCGCCAGCACCAGGAGAGGACAGGGCTATAACACCGGGGAGCTGTTTTTT. This codes for CASTRRGQGYNTGELFF.

This chain's CDR3 is CASTADREGNQPQHF. The CDR3 region has the DNA TGTGCCAGTACCGCGGACAGGGAAGGCAATCAGCCCCAGCATTTT. The chain employs TRBV19 and TRBJ1-5; the match to TRBD1 covers 8 bases. CDR1 and CDR2 (germline): LNHDA, SQIVND (reference sequence). The CDR3 covers 15 residues. Trimming removed 7 bases from V and 2 bases from J; junction bases left unmatched: 7.

This clone was found once. The chain has TRBV5-6 and TRBJ2-7; TRBD1 might be the D (5 bases). Germline CDR1 reads SGHDT; CDR2 reads YYEEEE. Deletions cut 0 bases from V and 5 bases from J, with 9 bases between. The CDR3 loop spans 13 amino acids. CDR3 region: CASSLGSRDEQYF. The DNA for the CDR3 is TGTGCCAGCAGCTTGGGAAGCAGGGACGAGCAGTACTTC.

This sequence joins TRBV29-1 and TRBJ1-4; 7 bases agree with TRBD1. In germline, CDR1 is SQVTM, CDR2 ANQGSEA. This CDR3 is built from 15 residues. V shed 4 bases and J 5 bases; nucleotides not matched to a gene: 10. The CDR3 is CSVGPGTVPNEKLFF. DNA of the CDR3: TGCAGCGTTGGTCCCGGGACAGTCCCAAATGAAAAACTGTTTTTT.

J is TRBJ2-7 and V is TRBV5-6; perhaps D is TRBD1 or TRBD2 (6 bases each). Germline CDR1 and CDR2: SGHDT and YYEEEE. V lost 4 bases and J lost 3, with 11 bases in between. The CDR3 is 13 residues long. The CDR3 DNA reads TGTGCCAGCAGCCCCGGGGGCTACTACGAGCAGTACTTC. Residues: CASSPGGYYEQYF.

Comment on this clone: Distinct nucleotide sequences in the sample also encode this CDR3. This chain links TRBV6-5 with TRBJ2-7, with TRBD1 identical over 11 bases. Germline CDR1 and CDR2: MNHEY and SVGAGI. This CDR3 region has 13 residues. The junction had 1 base not matched to a gene; V was cut back by 5 bases and J by 4 bases. The CDR3 reads CASSGTGGYEQYF. CDR3 nucleotides: TGTGCCAGCAGTGGGACAGGGGGTTACGAGCAGTACTTC.

This chain's CDR3 is CASIQARDWGYEQYF. CDR3 bases: TGTGCCAGCATTCAGGCCCGGGACTGGGGCTACGAGCAGTACTTC. The rearrangement joins TRBV6-1 to TRBJ2-7; maybe TRBD2 (6 bases). This CDR3 spans 15 amino acids. Trimming cost V 7 bases and J 3 bases, with 19 bases left between them. Germline CDR1 reads MNHNS; CDR2 reads SASEGT.

Note on this clone: Other DNA sequences in this specimen translate into the identical CDR3. The gene calls are TRBV5-6 and TRBJ2-3; tentative D call: TRBD1 (5 bases). V lost 0 bases, J lost 0 bases, and 8 bases lay in between. The CDR3 is made up of 15 amino acids. Germline V gene data show CDR1 as SGHDT and CDR2 as YYEEEE. The CDR3 loop reads CASSLAAGSTDTQYF. CDR3 nucleotide sequence: TGTGCCAGCAGCTTGGCCGCAGGGAGCACAGATACGCAGTATTTT.

The V and J genes are TRBV5-1 and TRBJ2-5, with 7 bases fitting TRBD2. The CDR3 is 15 amino acids. The germline CDR1 and CDR2 sequences are SGHRS and YFSETQ. The trim removed 2 bases at V and 6 bases at J, leaving 10 bases unmatched. CDR3 in amino acids: CASSFRNLADQTQYF. In DNA form, the CDR3 reads TGCGCCAGCAGCTTCCGCAATCTAGCGGACCAGACCCAGTACTTC.

The chain carries TRBV19 and TRBJ1-1; D is undetermined. V was trimmed by 5 bases and J by 3 bases, leaving 13 bases between them. CDR1 and CDR2 (germline): LNHDA, SQIVND (reference sequence). This CDR3 has 14 amino acids. CDR3 amino acids: CASSQSGRDTEAFF. In nucleotides, the CDR3 is TGTGCCAGTAGTCAAAGCGGACGGGACACTGAAGCTTTCTTT.

The chain combines TRBV29-1 with TRBJ2-7; possible D gene TRBD1, 5 bases. Deletions cut 3 bases from V and 4 bases from J, with 10 bases between. CDR3 length: 12 residues. Per the germline V gene, CDR1 is SQVTM and CDR2 is ANQGSEA. In DNA form, the CDR3 reads TGCAGCGTTGACTCTCAGGGTTACGAGCAGTACTTC. Translation: CSVDSQGYEQYF.

V usage is TRBV11-3 and J usage is TRBJ2-2; possible D gene TRBD2, 5 bases. V shed 5 bases and J shed 4 bases, with 23 bases lying between them. Per germline, CDR1 SGHNT and CDR2 YENEEA. This CDR3 has 18 amino acids. CDR3 loop: CASSPDTTDDGGTGELFF. The CDR3 DNA reads as TGTGCCAGCAGCCCCGATACCACGGACGATGGAGGCACCGGGGAGCTGTTTTTT.

This chain joins TRBV11-2 and TRBJ2-3; D gene ambiguous. This CDR3 is 16 amino acids long. Germline values: CDR1 SGHAT, CDR2 FQNNGV. Trimming shortened V by 1 base and J by 3 bases, and 14 bases separated the two germline ends. This CDR3 reads CASSLAGLRFTDTQYF. The CDR3 nucleotides read TGTGCCAGCAGCTTAGCCGGGTTACGCTTTACAGATACGCAGTATTTT.

The chain employs TRBV6-6 and TRBJ1-5; D remains unclear. Trimming cost V 8 bases and J 2 bases, with 7 bases left between them. This CDR3 region has 12 residues. Germline loops: CDR1 MNHNY, CDR2 SVGAGI (reference sequence). The CDR3 sequence is CASAAGNQPQHF. The DNA of the CDR3 is TGTGCCAGCGCGGCGGGCAATCAGCCCCAGCATTTT.

A single count supports this clone. The rearrangement uses TRBV11-2 and TRBJ2-3; no reliable D call. This CDR3 region has 13 residues. The V gene lost 5 bases and the J gene lost 6 bases, with 12 bases spanning the gap. Germline V gives CDR1 SGHAT, CDR2 FQNNGV. CDR3 in amino acids: CASSLTAVDTQYF. CDR3 coding DNA: TGTGCCAGCAGCCTTACTGCGGTCGATACGCAGTATTTT.

In nucleotides, the CDR3 is TGTGCCAGCAGGACAGTCAGCACAGATACGCAGTATTTT. Its protein product is CASRTVSTDTQYF. The gene calls are TRBV6-1 and TRBJ2-3; tentative D call: TRBD1 (5 bases). The V end was cut by 6 bases, the J end by 0 bases, with 7 bases between. This CDR3 contains 13 residues. Germline assignment: CDR1 MNHNS and CDR2 SASEGT.

As regards this clone: The sample has other DNA sequences that encode this CDR3 too. The chain is built from TRBV7-9 and TRBJ2-7; 12 bases map to TRBD2. The CDR3 is made up of 15 amino acids. With V trimmed by 5 bases and J by 3 bases, 5 bases remained unmatched. Germline V lookup: CDR1 SEHNR, CDR2 FQNEAQ (reference sequence). CDR3 sequence (DNA): TGTGCCAGCAGCCTACCGGGACTAGCGGGCTACGAGCAGTACTTC. It codes for CASSLPGLAGYEQYF.

The chain uses TRBV29-1 and TRBJ2-4, with 8 bases lining up with TRBD2. Losses at the gene ends were 7 bases for V and 8 bases for J; bases not matched to a gene: 10. The CDR3 totals 13 residues. CDR1 SQVTM and CDR2 ANQGSEA come from the germline V gene. CDR3 loop: CSAAPGGADIQYF. CDR3 coding DNA: TGCAGCGCGGCCCCGGGGGGGGCGGACATTCAGTACTTC.

This clone has just one count. The chain uses TRBV7-9 and TRBJ2-5; weak D call: TRBD1 (5 bases). CDR3 length: 14 amino acids. Germline V gene sequence: CDR1 SEHNR, CDR2 FQNEAQ (reference sequence). V shed 1 base and J shed 0 bases, with 6 bases lying between them. The chain's CDR3 is CASSLGQNQETQYF. The CDR3 coding sequence is TGTGCCAGCAGCTTAGGACAGAACCAAGAGACCCAGTACTTC.

This clone appeared once. DNA of the CDR3: TGTGCCAGCAGCCTAAAGGGGGACTACGAGCAGTACTTC. It translates to CASSLKGDYEQYF. The rearrangement links TRBV6-6 to TRBJ2-7; tentative D call: TRBD1 (6 bases). The germline CDR1 and CDR2 sequences are MNHNY and SVGAGI (reference sequence). This CDR3 has 13 amino acids. The V end lost 6 bases, the J end lost 3 bases, and 12 bases lay between the germline ends.

The rearrangement joins TRBV28 to TRBJ1-6; D is unclear. Germline loops: CDR1 MDHEN, CDR2 SYDVKM. Between the trimmed V and J ends, which lost 6 bases and 10 bases, there was a span of 16 bases. The length of the CDR3 is 14 residues. The CDR3 region has the DNA TGTGCCAGCAGCCCCTCAGAGGTTGCGTCACCCCTCCACTTT. The encoded protein is CASSPSEVASPLHF.

The chain combines TRBV4-3 with TRBJ2-5; D is perhaps TRBD2 (6 bases). This CDR3 comprises 15 residues. Looked up from germline, CDR1 is LGHNA and CDR2 is YSLEER. The V and J ends lost 0 bases and 1 base respectively, with 9 bases between them. CDR3 bases: TGCGCCAGCAGCCAAGACATGACTAGCCAAGAGACCCAGTACTTC. Amino acids: CASSQDMTSQETQYF.

V usage is TRBV28 and J usage is TRBJ2-5; D is uncertain. This CDR3 comprises 14 residues. V lost 1 base to trimming and J lost 5 bases, with 11 bases between them. Germline V gene lookup returns CDR1 MDHEN and CDR2 SYDVKM. This CDR3 reads CASSLLPGSETQYF. The CDR3 DNA sequence: TGTGCCAGCAGTTTATTGCCGGGCTCGGAGACCCAGTACTTC.

This clone has a single count. The identical CDR3 is also encoded by other nucleotide sequences in the sample. This chain links TRBV2 with TRBJ2-1; D not certain. Trimming took 3 bases from V and 0 from J, leaving 9 bases between them. Germline loops: CDR1 SNHLY, CDR2 FYNNEI. The CDR3 loop spans 15 amino acids. The CDR3 here is CASSERRSSYNEQFF. The DNA for the CDR3 is TGTGCCAGCAGTGAGCGAAGGAGCTCCTACAATGAGCAGTTCTTC.

The J gene is TRBJ2-1, the V gene TRBV10-2; 11 positions match TRBD2. The length of the CDR3 is 15 residues. From germline, CDR1 is WSHSY and CDR2 SAAADI. With 4 bases clipped from V and 9 bases from J, the junction kept 8 bases outside the gene matches. Here the CDR3 DNA reads TGCGCCAGCAGTGGGCTAGCGGGGGGAAGGGGTGAGCAGTTCTTC. This codes for CASSGLAGGRGEQFF.

V is TRBV2 and J is TRBJ1-5; D not certain. The CDR3 runs 14 residues. V was clipped by 8 bases and J by 5 bases, with 16 bases between them. Germline CDR1 SNHLY, CDR2 FYNNEI. The DNA for the CDR3 is TGTGCCAGCGGCAGTGAGGACCAATATCAGCCCCAGCATTTT. This gives the protein CASGSEDQYQPQHF.